Described below is a single T cell receptor (beta chain) sequence and its context. Its specificity is not known. This clone may be a read error of a much larger clone one base away. This sample was included in a study of Graves' ophthalmopathy and Graves' hyperthyroidism. Study overall: The term stable hyperthyroidism indicated an absence of ophthalmopathy within 18 months of follow-up. Study conclusions and caveats: The majority of expanded thyroid clonotypes above 0.001 frequency also occurred in blood.

The CDR3 is made up of 13 amino acids. The germline CDR1 and CDR2 sequences are SGHAT and FQNNGV. Ineligible for inclusion were patients with other autoimmune diseases, uncontrolled infections, pregnancy or lactation. Clinical symptoms, serum thyroxine, TRAb, thyroid ultrasound and orbital computed tomography were relied on for diagnosis. CDR3 regions of TCR beta were amplified from RNA transcripts. First-round RT-PCR with HTBI primers preceded a second-round multiplex PCR. Each CDR3 protein gets one entry after TCRdb re-called the multiplex PCR reads with MiXCR. The data show about 1.1 million distinct CDR3 sequences, about 36% seen once.

This sequence joins TRBV11-2 and TRBJ2-7; D may match TRBD1 or TRBD2 (5 bases each). This TCR was sampled from an adult man with Graves' hyperthyroidism. Input material: peripheral blood or thyroid tissue (not recorded which). This CDR3 reads CASSWGRSYERYF. The CDR3, as DNA: TGTGCCAGCAGCTGGGGGAGATCCTACGAGCGGTACTTC. Looking up the rest from reference TRBV11-2 and TRBJ2-7 gives the full variable domain: EAGVAQSPRYKIIEKRQSVAFWCNPISGHATLYWYQQILGQGPKLLIQFQNNGVVDDSQLPKDRFSAERLKGVDSTLKIQPAKLEDSAVYLCASSWGRSYERYFGPGTRLTVT.